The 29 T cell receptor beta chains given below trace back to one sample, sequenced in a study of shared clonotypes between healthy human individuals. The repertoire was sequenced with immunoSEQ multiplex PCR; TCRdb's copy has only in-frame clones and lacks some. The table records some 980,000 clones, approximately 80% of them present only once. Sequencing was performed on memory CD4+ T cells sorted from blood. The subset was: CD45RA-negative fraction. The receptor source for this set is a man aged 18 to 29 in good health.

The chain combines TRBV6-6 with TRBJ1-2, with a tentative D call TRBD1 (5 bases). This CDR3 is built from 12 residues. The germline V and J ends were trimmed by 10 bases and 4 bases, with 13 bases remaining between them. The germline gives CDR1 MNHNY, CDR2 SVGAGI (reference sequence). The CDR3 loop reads CATSGGTYGYTF. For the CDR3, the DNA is TGTGCCACCTCCGGGGGGACCTATGGCTACACCTTC.

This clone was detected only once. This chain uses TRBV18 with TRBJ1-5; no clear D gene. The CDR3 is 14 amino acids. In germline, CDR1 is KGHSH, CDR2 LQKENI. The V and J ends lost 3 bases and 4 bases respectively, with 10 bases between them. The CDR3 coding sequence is TGTGCCAGCTCACCTCGGTCTAAAAATCAGCCCCAGCATTTT. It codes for CASSPRSKNQPQHF. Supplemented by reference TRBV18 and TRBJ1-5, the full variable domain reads NAGVMQNPRHLVRRRGQEARLRCSPMKGHSHVYWYRQLPEEGLKFMVYLQKENIIDESGMPKERFSAEFPKEGPSILRIQQVVRGDSAAYFCASSPRSKNQPQHFGDGTRLSIL.

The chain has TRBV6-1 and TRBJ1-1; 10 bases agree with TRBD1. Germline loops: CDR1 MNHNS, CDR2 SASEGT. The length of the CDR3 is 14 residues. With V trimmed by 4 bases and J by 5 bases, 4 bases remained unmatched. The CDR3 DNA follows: TGTGCCAGCAGTGCCCTGGACAGGGGGACTGAAGCTTTCTTT. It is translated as CASSALDRGTEAFF.

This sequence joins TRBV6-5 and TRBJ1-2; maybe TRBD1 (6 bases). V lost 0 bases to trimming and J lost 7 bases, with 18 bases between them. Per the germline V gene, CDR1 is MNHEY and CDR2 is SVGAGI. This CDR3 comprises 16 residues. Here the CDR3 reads CASSYSTGRGRIGYTF. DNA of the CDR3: TGTGCCAGCAGTTACTCGACCGGGCGGGGGCGTATTGGCTACACCTTC.

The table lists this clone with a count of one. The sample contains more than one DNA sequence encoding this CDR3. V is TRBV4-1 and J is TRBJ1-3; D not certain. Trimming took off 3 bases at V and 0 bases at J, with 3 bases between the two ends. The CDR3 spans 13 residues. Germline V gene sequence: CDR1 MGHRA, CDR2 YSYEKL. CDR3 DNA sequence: TGCGCCAGCAGCCAGAACTCTGGAAACACCATATATTTT. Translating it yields CASSQNSGNTIYF.

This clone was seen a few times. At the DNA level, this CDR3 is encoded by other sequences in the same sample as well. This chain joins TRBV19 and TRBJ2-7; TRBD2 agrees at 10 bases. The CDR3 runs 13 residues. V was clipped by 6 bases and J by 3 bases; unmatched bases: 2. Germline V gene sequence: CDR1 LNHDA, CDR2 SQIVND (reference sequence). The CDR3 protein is CASSPSGGYEQYF. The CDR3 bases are TGTGCCAGTAGCCCTAGCGGGGGCTACGAGCAGTACTTC.

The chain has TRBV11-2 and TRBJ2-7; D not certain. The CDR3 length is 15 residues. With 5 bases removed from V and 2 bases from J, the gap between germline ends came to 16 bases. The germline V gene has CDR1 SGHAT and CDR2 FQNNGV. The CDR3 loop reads CASSPRAPSTYEQYF. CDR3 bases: TGTGCCAGCAGCCCCCGGGCCCCCTCCACCTACGAGCAGTACTTC.

CDR3 sequence: CASSLAFGVSYEQYF. The CDR3 DNA follows: TGTGCCAGCAGCTTAGCGTTTGGGGTTAGCTACGAGCAGTACTTC. This chain connects TRBV7-2 to TRBJ2-7; D gene unclear. V was trimmed by 0 bases and J by 3 bases, leaving 12 bases between them. This CDR3 has 15 residues. Germline CDR1 is SGHTA and CDR2 is FQGNSA.

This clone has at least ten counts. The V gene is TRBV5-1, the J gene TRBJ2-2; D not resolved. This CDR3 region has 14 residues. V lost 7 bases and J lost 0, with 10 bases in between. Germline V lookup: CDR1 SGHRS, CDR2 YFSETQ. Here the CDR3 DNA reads TGCGCCAGCGCCCAAGGTTCGAACACCGGGGAGCTGTTTTTT. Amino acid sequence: CASAQGSNTGELFF.

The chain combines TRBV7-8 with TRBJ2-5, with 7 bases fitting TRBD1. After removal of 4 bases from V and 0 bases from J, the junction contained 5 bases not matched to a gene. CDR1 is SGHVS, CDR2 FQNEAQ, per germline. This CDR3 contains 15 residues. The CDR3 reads CASSSHTGDQETQYF. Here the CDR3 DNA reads TGTGCCAGCAGCTCCCACACAGGGGACCAAGAGACCCAGTACTTC.

The CDR3 bases are TGTGCCAGCAGCCCAGGACTAGCGGGGGAGACCCAGTACTTC. This codes for CASSPGLAGETQYF. The V and J genes are TRBV9 and TRBJ2-5; 12 positions agree with TRBD2. CDR3 length: 14 residues. CDR1 and CDR2 (germline): SGDLS, YYNGEE. The trim removed 4 bases at V and 5 bases at J, leaving 3 bases unmatched.

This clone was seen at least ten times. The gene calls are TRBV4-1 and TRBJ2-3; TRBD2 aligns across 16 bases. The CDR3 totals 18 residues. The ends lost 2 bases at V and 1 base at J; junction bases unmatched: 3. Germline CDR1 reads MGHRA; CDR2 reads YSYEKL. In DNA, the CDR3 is TGCGCCAGCAGCCAATCGGGACTAGCGGGAGGGGGCACAGATACGCAGTATTTT. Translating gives CASSQSGLAGGGTDTQYF.

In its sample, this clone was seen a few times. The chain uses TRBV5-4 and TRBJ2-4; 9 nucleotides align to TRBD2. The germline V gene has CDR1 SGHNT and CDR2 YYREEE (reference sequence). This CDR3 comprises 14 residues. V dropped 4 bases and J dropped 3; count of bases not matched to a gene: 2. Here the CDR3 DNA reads TGTGCCAGCAGCAATAGCGGGAGCAAAAACATTCAGTACTTC. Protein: CASSNSGSKNIQYF.

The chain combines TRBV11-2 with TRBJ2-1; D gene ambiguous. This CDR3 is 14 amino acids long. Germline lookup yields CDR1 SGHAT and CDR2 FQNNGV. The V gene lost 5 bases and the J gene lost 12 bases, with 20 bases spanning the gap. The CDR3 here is CASSRAADGSRQFF. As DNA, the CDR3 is TGTGCCAGCAGCCGGGCCGCAGACGGTTCAAGGCAGTTCTTC.

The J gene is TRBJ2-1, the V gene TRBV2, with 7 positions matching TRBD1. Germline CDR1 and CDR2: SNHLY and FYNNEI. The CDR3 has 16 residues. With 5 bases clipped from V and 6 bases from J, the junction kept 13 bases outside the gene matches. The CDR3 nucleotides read TGTGCCAGCAGTAACCGAGGACAGGCTTTGGTCAATGAGCAGTTCTTC. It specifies CASSNRGQALVNEQFF.

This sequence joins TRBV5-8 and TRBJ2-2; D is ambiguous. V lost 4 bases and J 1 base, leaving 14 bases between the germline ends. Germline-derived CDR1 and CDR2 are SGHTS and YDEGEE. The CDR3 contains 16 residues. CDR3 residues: CASSLPGIGNTGELFF. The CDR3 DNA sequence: TGTGCCAGCAGCCTTCCGGGCATCGGGAACACCGGGGAGCTGTTTTTT.

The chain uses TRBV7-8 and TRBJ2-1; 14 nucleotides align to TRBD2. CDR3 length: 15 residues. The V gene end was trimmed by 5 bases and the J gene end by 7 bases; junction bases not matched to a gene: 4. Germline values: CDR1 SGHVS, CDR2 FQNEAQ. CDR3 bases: TGTGCCAGCAGCCTAGGACTAGCGGGGGGAAATGAGCAGTTCTTC. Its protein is CASSLGLAGGNEQFF.

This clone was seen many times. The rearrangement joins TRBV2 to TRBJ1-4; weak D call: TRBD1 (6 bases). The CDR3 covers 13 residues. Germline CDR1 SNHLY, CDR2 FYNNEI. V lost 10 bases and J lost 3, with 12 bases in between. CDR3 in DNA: TGTGCCACCCGGAGGACAGCTAATGAAAAACTGTTTTTT. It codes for CATRRTANEKLFF.

CDR3 sequence reads: CASSHDSLNEKLFF. CDR3 coding DNA: TGCGCCAGCAGCCATGACAGCCTTAATGAAAAACTGTTTTTT. The V and J genes are TRBV5-1 and TRBJ1-4, with D possibly matching TRBD1 (5 bases). This CDR3 contains 14 residues. Germline lookup yields CDR1 SGHRS and CDR2 YFSETQ. The V gene lost 4 bases and the J gene lost 4 bases, with 11 bases spanning the gap.

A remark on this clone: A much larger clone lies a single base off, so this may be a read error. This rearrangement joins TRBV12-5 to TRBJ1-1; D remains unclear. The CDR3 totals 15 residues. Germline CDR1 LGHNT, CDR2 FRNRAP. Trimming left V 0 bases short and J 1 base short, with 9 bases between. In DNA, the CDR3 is TGTGCTAGTGGTTTGGTACTGGGAGAGAACACTGAAGCTTTCTTT. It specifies CASGLVLGENTEAFF.

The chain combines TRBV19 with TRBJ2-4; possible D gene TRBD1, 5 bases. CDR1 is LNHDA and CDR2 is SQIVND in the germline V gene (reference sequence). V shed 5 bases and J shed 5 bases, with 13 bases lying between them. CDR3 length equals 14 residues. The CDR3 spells CASSHPGHQNIQYF. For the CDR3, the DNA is TGTGCCAGTAGTCATCCAGGGCACCAAAACATTCAGTACTTC. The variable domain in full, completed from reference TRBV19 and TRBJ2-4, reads DGGITQSPKYLFRKEGQNVTLSCEQNLNHDAMYWYRQDPGQGLRLIYYSQIVNDFQKGDIAEGYSVSREKKESFPLTVTSAQKNPTAFYLCASSHPGHQNIQYFGAGTRLSVL.

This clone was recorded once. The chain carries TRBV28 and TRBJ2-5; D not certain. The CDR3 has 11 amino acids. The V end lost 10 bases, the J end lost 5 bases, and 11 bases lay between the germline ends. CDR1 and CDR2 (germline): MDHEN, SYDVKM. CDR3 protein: CATSAIETQYF. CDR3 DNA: TGTGCCACATCCGCAATTGAGACCCAGTACTTC.

CDR3 DNA sequence: TGTGCCAGCAAGAACCCTGGGACAGATACGCAGTATTTT. Translating gives CASKNPGTDTQYF. This rearrangement joins TRBV6-1 to TRBJ2-3; D not certain. V was trimmed by 7 bases and J by 3 bases, leaving 11 bases between them. The CDR3 runs to 13 residues. Germline V CDR1 and CDR2: MNHNS, SASEGT.

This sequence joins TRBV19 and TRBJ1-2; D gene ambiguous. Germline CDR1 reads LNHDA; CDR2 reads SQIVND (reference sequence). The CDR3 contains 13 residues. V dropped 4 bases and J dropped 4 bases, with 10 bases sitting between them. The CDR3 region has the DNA TGTGCCAGTAGTACCGGCAGAATCTATGGCTACACCTTC. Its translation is CASSTGRIYGYTF.

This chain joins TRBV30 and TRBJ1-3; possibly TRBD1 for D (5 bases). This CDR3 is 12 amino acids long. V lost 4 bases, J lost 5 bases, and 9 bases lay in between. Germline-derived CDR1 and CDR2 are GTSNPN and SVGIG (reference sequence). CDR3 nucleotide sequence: TGTGCCTGGACAGGGTTCAGAAACACCATATATTTT. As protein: CAWTGFRNTIYF.

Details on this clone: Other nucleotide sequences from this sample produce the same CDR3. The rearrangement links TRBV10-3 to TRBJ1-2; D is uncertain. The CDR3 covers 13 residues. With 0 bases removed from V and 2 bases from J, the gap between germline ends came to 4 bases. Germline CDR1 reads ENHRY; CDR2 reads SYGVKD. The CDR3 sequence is CAISESQNYGYTF. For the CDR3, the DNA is TGTGCCATCAGTGAGTCGCAGAACTATGGCTACACCTTC.

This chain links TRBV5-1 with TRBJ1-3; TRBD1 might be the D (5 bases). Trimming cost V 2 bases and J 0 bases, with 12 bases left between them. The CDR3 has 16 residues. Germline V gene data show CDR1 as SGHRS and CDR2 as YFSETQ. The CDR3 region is CASSLLTGRSGNTIYF. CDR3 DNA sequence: TGCGCCAGCAGCTTACTAACAGGCCGCTCTGGAAACACCATATATTTT.

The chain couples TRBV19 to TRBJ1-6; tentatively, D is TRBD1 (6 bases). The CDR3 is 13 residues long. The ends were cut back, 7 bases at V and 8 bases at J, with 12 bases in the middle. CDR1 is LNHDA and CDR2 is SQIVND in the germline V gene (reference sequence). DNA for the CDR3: TGTGCCAGTACGGGGGACAAGTATTCACCCCTCCACTTT. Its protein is CASTGDKYSPLHF.

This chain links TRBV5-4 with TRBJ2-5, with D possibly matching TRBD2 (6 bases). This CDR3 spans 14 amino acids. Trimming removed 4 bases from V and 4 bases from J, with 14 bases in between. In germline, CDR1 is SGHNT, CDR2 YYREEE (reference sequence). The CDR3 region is CASSAGLHLETQYF. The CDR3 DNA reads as TGTGCCAGCAGCGCGGGACTTCACTTAGAGACCCAGTACTTC.